This entry lists 6 T cell receptor beta chains sequenced from one sample in a study of blood T cell repertoires in COVID-19. The method was immunoSEQ multiplex PCR; TCRdb's version includes in-frame clones alone and lacks a portion of them. The repertoire has around 130,000 clones, 90% of them found once; the top ten carry approximately 3.5%. The sample taken for sequencing was peripheral blood. These receptors originate from a man in his fifties with active COVID-19.

The chain recombines TRBV28 with TRBJ2-7, with TRBD2 matching over 12 bases. Per the germline V gene, CDR1 is MDHEN and CDR2 is SYDVKM. The CDR3 is made up of 19 amino acids. The V gene end was trimmed by 3 bases and the J gene end by 2 bases; junction bases not matched to a gene: 14. As DNA, the CDR3 is TGTGCCAGCAGTTTTAAATCAGGACTAGCGGGACGTAGGACCTACGAGCAGTACGTC. Translated: CASSFKSGLAGRRTYEQYV.

The genes are TRBV28 and TRBJ2-3; D unclear. Trimming took off 10 bases at V and 1 base at J, with 6 bases between the two ends. The CDR3 is 11 residues long. Germline lookup yields CDR1 MDHEN and CDR2 SYDVKM. The CDR3 region has the DNA TGTGCCATTCTTCGCACAGATACGCAGTATTTT. Amino acid sequence: CAILRTDTQYF.

This chain links TRBV5-1 with TRBJ1-2, with D possibly being TRBD1 (5 bases). Deletions cut 4 bases from V and 0 bases from J, with 10 bases between. Germline CDR1 and CDR2: SGHRS and YFSETQ. The length of the CDR3 is 14 residues. The CDR3 spells CASSPDNANYGYTF. DNA of the CDR3: TGCGCCAGCAGCCCGGACAACGCTAACTATGGCTACACCTTC.

Here the CDR3 DNA reads TGTGCCAGCAGGGGGACAGGGAACGAGCAGTACGTC. It yields the protein CASRGTGNEQYV. The V gene is TRBV6-5, the J gene TRBJ2-7; TRBD1 matches at 9 bases. Germline values: CDR1 MNHEY, CDR2 SVGAGI. Losses at the gene ends were 6 bases for V and 5 bases for J; bases not matched to a gene: 2. This CDR3 comprises 12 residues.

The gene calls are TRBV9 and TRBJ2-5; the D is unclear. Germline CDR1 reads SGDLS; CDR2 reads YYNGEE. V lost 1 base and J lost 5, with 9 bases in between. This CDR3 is built from 13 residues. The CDR3 is CASSVTDGETQYF. As DNA, the CDR3 is TGTGCCAGCAGCGTAACAGATGGCGAGACCCAGTACTTC. Together with reference TRBV9 and TRBJ2-5, the CDR3 gives the full variable domain: DSGVTQTPKHLITATGQRVTLRCSPRSGDLSVYWYQQSLDQGLQFLIQYYNGEERAKGNILERFSAQQFPDLHSELNLSSLELGDSALYFCASSVTDGETQYFGPGTRLLVL.

The genes are TRBV19 and TRBJ2-2; D is unclear. The V end was cut by 10 bases, the J end by 5 bases, with 11 bases between. CDR1 is LNHDA and CDR2 is SQIVND in the germline V gene (reference sequence). The CDR3 spans 12 residues. CDR3 region: CATEQLTGELFF. CDR3 nucleotide sequence: TGTGCCACCGAACAGTTAACCGGGGAGCTGTTTTTT.